The clone carrying this TCR beta chain was observed a few times. This sample was included in a study of identical twins. MiXCR was run by TCRdb on the 5' RACE reads, yielding one entry per CDR3 protein. The repertoire holds a few hundred thousand distinct CDR3 sequences, with 10% to 15% as singletons. Trimming left V 3 bases short and J 0 bases short, with 21 bases between. The CDR3 has 19 amino acids. These data also formed part of another study, on yellow fever vaccine responses in identical twins.

The chain recombines TRBV12-3 or TRBV12-4 with TRBJ2-4; perhaps TRBD1 as D (5 bases). The sequence was collected from a woman in her late teens or twenties in good health. Sequenced: CD8+ T cells sorted from blood. The CDR3 loop is CASSFTFPTDLLAKNIQYF. CDR3 nucleotide sequence: TGTGCCAGCAGTTTTACTTTCCCGACAGATCTTCTAGCCAAAAACATTCAGTACTTC.